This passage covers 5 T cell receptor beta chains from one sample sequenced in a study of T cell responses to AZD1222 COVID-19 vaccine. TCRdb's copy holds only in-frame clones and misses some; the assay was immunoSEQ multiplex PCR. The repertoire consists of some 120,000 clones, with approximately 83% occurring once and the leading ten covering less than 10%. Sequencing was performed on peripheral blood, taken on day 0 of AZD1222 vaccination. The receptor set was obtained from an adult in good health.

This CDR3 reads CASSRIGQGLGYSNQPQHF. CDR3 DNA: TGTGCCAGCAGCCGAATCGGACAGGGGCTAGGGTATAGCAATCAGCCCCAGCATTTT. The chain has TRBV27 and TRBJ1-5, with 9 bases fitting TRBD1. CDR1 and CDR2 (germline): MNHEY, SMNVEV (reference sequence). V lost 6 bases and J lost 0; bases outside the gene matches: 15. This CDR3 spans 19 amino acids.

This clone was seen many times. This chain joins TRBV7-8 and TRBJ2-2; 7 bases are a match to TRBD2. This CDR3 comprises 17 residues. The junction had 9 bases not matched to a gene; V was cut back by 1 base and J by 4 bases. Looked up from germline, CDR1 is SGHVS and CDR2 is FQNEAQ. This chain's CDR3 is CASSLEVRLAATGELFF. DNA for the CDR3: TGTGCCAGCAGCTTAGAGGTTCGGCTAGCGGCCACCGGGGAGCTGTTTTTT.

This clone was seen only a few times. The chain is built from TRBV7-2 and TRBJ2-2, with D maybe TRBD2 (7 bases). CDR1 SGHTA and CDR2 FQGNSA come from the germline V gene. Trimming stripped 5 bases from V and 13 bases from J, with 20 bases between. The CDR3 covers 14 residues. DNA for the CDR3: TGTGCCAGCAGCCGGGGGGTACAGGGAAGGTTGCTGTTTTTT. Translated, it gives CASSRGVQGRLLFF.

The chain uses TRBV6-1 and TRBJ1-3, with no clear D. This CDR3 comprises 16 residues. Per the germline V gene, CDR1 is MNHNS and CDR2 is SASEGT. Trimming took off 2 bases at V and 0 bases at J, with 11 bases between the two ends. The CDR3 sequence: CASSELRANSGNTIYF. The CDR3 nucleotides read TGTGCCAGCAGTGAACTTCGGGCTAACTCTGGAAACACCATATATTTT.

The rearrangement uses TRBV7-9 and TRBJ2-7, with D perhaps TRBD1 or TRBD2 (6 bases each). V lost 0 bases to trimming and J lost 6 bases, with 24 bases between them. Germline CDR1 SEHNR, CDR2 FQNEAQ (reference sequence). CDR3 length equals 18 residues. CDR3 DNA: TGTGCCAGCAGCTTAGCGTTTTGGAGGGGGGCCCGAGTCGTCGAGCAGTACTTC. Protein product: CASSLAFWRGARVVEQYF.